A selection of T cell receptor beta chains follows, all from one sample in a study of T cell responses to AZD1222 COVID-19 vaccine. TCRdb's copy holds only in-frame clones and misses some; the assay was immunoSEQ multiplex PCR. This table holds tens of thousands of clones, around 88% found once. Material: peripheral blood, obtained 28 days after the second AZD1222 dose. The receptors originated from an adult who received the AZD1222 COVID-19 vaccine. CDR3s include the opening cysteine and the closing phenylalanine or tryptophan. A D gene is named only where the DNA matches it firmly. Rows may omit the clone size; those that give it use once, few, many or a size class.

V: TRBV3-1/TRBV3-2; J: TRBJ2-3; D: .; size: .; DNA: TGTGCCAGCAGCCCCTCCTGGGATACGCAGTATTTT; CDR3: CASSPSWDTQYF
V: TRBV6-5; J: TRBJ1-1; D: TRBD1; size: .; DNA: TGTGCCAGCAGCACAAGACAGGGTGAAGCTTTCTTT; CDR3: CASSTRQGEAFF
V: TRBV19; J: TRBJ2-7; D: .; size: once; DNA: TGTGCCAGTAGTATTGGGGCAGGCCTTCAGTACGAGCAGTACTTC; CDR3: CASSIGAGLQYEQYF
V: TRBV5-8; J: TRBJ2-7; D: TRBD1; size: .; DNA: TGTGCCAGCAGCCCCCGGACAGGAACCTACGAGCAGTACTTC; CDR3: CASSPRTGTYEQYF
V: TRBV13; J: TRBJ1-1; D: .; size: .; DNA: TGTGCCAGCAGCTTAAGTAGGGGTGAAGCTTTCTTT; CDR3: CASSLSRGEAFF
V: TRBV29-1; J: TRBJ1-5; D: .; size: .; DNA: TGCAGCGTTTCACAGGGAGCAAGCAATCAGCCCCAGCATTTT; CDR3: CSVSQGASNQPQHF
V: TRBV7-9; J: TRBJ2-5; D: .; size: .; DNA: TGTGCCAGCAGCTTAGCGGACTTTGGCCCCCTCCCGGAGACCCAGTACTTC; CDR3: CASSLADFGPLPETQYF
V: TRBV7-9; J: TRBJ2-1; D: TRBD1; size: .; DNA: TGTGCCAGCAGCCCATGGACAGGGTACAATGAGCAGTTCTTC; CDR3: CASSPWTGYNEQFF
V: TRBV3-1/TRBV3-2; J: TRBJ1-5; D: .; size: .; DNA: TGTGCCAGCAGCCAAGCGGGCCGGGGGAATCATCAGCCCCAGCATTTT; CDR3: CASSQAGRGNHQPQHF
V: TRBV6-6; J: TRBJ1-2; D: .; size: .; DNA: TGTGCCATCACCTTCGGCAGCTATGGCTACACCTTC; CDR3: CAITFGSYGYTF
V: TRBV5-1; J: TRBJ2-7; D: TRBD2; size: .; DNA: TGCGCCAGCAGCTTGGATGGTAGCGGGGGTTCCTACGAGCAGTACTTC; CDR3: CASSLDGSGGSYEQYF
V: TRBV3-1/TRBV3-2; J: TRBJ2-1; D: .; size: .; DNA: TGTGCCAGCAGCCAAATAAACGGGGTTTCCCTCGATGAGCAGTTCTTC; CDR3: CASSQINGVSLDEQFF
V: TRBV5-1; J: TRBJ2-1; D: .; size: .; DNA: TGCGCCAGCAGCTTGGATCCCGGGAACGGGGGCGAGCAGTTCTTC; CDR3: CASSLDPGNGGEQFF
V: TRBV6-5; J: TRBJ1-5; D: TRBD1; size: few; DNA: TGTGCCAGCAGCGGACAGGGTTTCAGCAATCAGCCCCAGCATTTT; CDR3: CASSGQGFSNQPQHF
V: TRBV6-2/TRBV6-3; J: TRBJ1-2; D: .; size: .; DNA: TGTGCCAGCAGTTACGGGGCAGGATATGGCTACACCTTC; CDR3: CASSYGAGYGYTF
V: TRBV7-8; J: TRBJ1-1; D: .; size: .; DNA: TGTGCCAGCAGCTTAGACAGGAACACTGAAGCTTTCTTT; CDR3: CASSLDRNTEAFF
V: TRBV7-6; J: TRBJ1-1; D: .; size: .; DNA: TGTGCCAGCACCCCGGCGGCGGACACTGAAGCTTTCTTT; CDR3: CASTPAADTEAFF
V: TRBV5-1; J: TRBJ1-4; D: .; size: .; DNA: TGCGCCAGCAGCTTGGTCGGTGGGGGGTCGGAAAAACTGTTTTTT; CDR3: CASSLVGGGSEKLFF
V: TRBV19; J: TRBJ2-3; D: TRBD1; size: .; DNA: TGTGCCAGCAAGCGGGGACAGGGAGGCACAGATACGCAGTATTTT; CDR3: CASKRGQGGTDTQYF
V: TRBV10-3; J: TRBJ1-5; D: .; size: .; DNA: TGTGCCATCAGTGAGTCGAGTGGAGGCAATCAGCCCCAGCATTTT; CDR3: CAISESSGGNQPQHF
V: TRBV5-8; J: TRBJ1-5; D: .; size: .; DNA: TGTGCCAGCAGCTCCGATTCTAGGGCCCAGCATTTT; CDR3: CASSSDSRAQHF
V: TRBV11-2; J: TRBJ1-1; D: .; size: .; DNA: TGTGCCAGCAGCCTAACCGGGGGGACTGAAGCTTTCTTT; CDR3: CASSLTGGTEAFF
V: TRBV28; J: TRBJ1-1; D: TRBD1; size: few; DNA: TGTGCCAGCAGCTACCAGGGGGCTGAAGCTTTCTTT; CDR3: CASSYQGAEAFF
V: TRBV7-9; J: TRBJ2-6; D: .; size: .; DNA: TGTGCCAGCACCCTAGGGGGGGCTGGGGCCAACGTCCTGACTTTC; CDR3: CASTLGGAGANVLTF
V: TRBV6-1; J: TRBJ2-3; D: .; size: .; DNA: TGTGCCAGCAGTGAACTAGGGGATTCAGATACGCAGTATTTT; CDR3: CASSELGDSDTQYF
V: TRBV18; J: TRBJ1-2; D: .; size: few; DNA: TGTGCCAGCTCACAACCATCCTATGGCTACACCTTC; CDR3: CASSQPSYGYTF
V: TRBV24-1; J: TRBJ2-4; D: .; size: .; DNA: TGTGCCACCAGTGATGCCTCAGGGACCGGGAACATTCAGTACTTC; CDR3: CATSDASGTGNIQYF
V: TRBV9; J: TRBJ2-3; D: .; size: once; DNA: TGTGCCAGCAGCGTATCCGGGGGCACAGATACGCAGTATTTT; CDR3: CASSVSGGTDTQYF
V: TRBV4-3; J: TRBJ1-3; D: .; size: .; DNA: TGCGCCAGCAGCCAAGAAAGGGGGGTAGGAAACACCATATATTTT; CDR3: CASSQERGVGNTIYF
V: TRBV9; J: TRBJ1-1; D: .; size: .; DNA: TGTGCCAGCACCTCATCCACAGGGAACACTGAAGCTTTCTTT; CDR3: CASTSSTGNTEAFF
V: TRBV6-2/TRBV6-3; J: TRBJ2-7; D: .; size: .; DNA: TGTGCCAGCAGTTCCGACGGTTTTGTCGGCGAGCAGTACTTC; CDR3: CASSSDGFVGEQYF
V: TRBV2; J: TRBJ1-4; D: .; size: .; DNA: TGTGCCAGTCAGACAGAAGGGGGTGAAAAACTGTTTTTT; CDR3: CASQTEGGEKLFF
V: TRBV18; J: TRBJ2-1; D: .; size: .; DNA: TGTGCCAGCTCACCGGGGTTTAGCTACAATGAGCAGTTCTTC; CDR3: CASSPGFSYNEQFF
V: TRBV7-8; J: TRBJ1-2; D: .; size: .; DNA: TGTGCCAGCAGCTTGCGTGTGACAAGCTATGGCTACACCTTC; CDR3: CASSLRVTSYGYTF
V: TRBV5-1; J: TRBJ2-5; D: TRBD1; size: .; DNA: TGCGCCACCCGAGGTTCGAGACAGGGGATCGAGACCCAGTACTTC; CDR3: CATRGSRQGIETQYF
V: TRBV19; J: TRBJ1-4; D: .; size: .; DNA: TGTGCCAGTAGTACGAACTCAGGGGTTCAACTGTTTTTT; CDR3: CASSTNSGVQLFF
V: TRBV6-2/TRBV6-3; J: TRBJ1-3; D: TRBD1; size: .; DNA: TGTGCCAGCAGTTACCCCGCTACAGGGGCGGCAGGAAACACCATATATTTT; CDR3: CASSYPATGAAGNTIYF
V: TRBV6-2/TRBV6-3; J: TRBJ2-5; D: .; size: once; DNA: TGTGCCAGCAGTTACGGGGAGACCCAGTACTTC; CDR3: CASSYGETQYF
V: TRBV2; J: TRBJ2-5; D: TRBD2; size: .; DNA: TGTGCCAGCAGTGAAGCTTCCCTCAGACCGGGGGGAGAGACCCAGTACTTC; CDR3: CASSEASLRPGGETQYF
V: TRBV6-5; J: TRBJ2-1; D: .; size: .; DNA: TGTGCCAGCAGGCCGATACCACTCTCCTACAATGAGCAGTTCTTC; CDR3: CASRPIPLSYNEQFF
V: TRBV27; J: TRBJ1-3; D: .; size: .; DNA: TGTGCCAGCAAACCAGGCACCACTGGAAACACCATATATTTT; CDR3: CASKPGTTGNTIYF
V: TRBV6-5; J: TRBJ1-2; D: TRBD1; size: .; DNA: TGTGCCAGCAGAACCCATGACAGGGGGGGAGGCTACACCTTC; CDR3: CASRTHDRGGGYTF